What follows are 28 T cell receptor beta chains derived from one specimen sequenced in a study of identical twins. TCRdb re-analysed the 5' RACE reads in MiXCR, keeping a single row per CDR3 protein. The sample holds some 260,000 distinct CDR3 sequences, 11% to 15% seen once. The sequenced sample consisted of memory (CD45RO+) T cells sorted from blood. All receptors derive from a woman between 18 and 29 years old in good health.

This clonotype turned up a few times. The genes are TRBV7-8 and TRBJ2-7, with D perhaps TRBD1 (6 bases). Deletions cut 2 bases from V and 0 bases from J, with 11 bases between. CDR1 and CDR2 (germline): SGHVS, FQNEAQ. The CDR3 is 15 residues long. The CDR3 coding sequence is TGTGCCAGCAGCTTATATCAGGGGCCCTCCTACGAGCAGTACTTC. Translating it yields CASSLYQGPSYEQYF.

This clonotype occurred a few times. The chain couples TRBV18 to TRBJ2-1; D not certain. The CDR3 extends over 13 amino acids. Germline V gives CDR1 KGHSH, CDR2 LQKENI. Between the trimmed V and J ends, which lost 3 bases and 5 bases, there was a span of 8 bases. CDR3 sequence reads: CASSPLINNEQFF. CDR3 coding DNA: TGTGCCAGCTCACCCTTAATTAACAATGAGCAGTTCTTC.

J is TRBJ2-3 and V is TRBV28; 7 positions match TRBD2. Unmatched junction bases numbered 4, after V lost 10 bases and J lost 0 bases. The V gene's germline CDR1 is MDHEN and CDR2 SYDVKM. The length of the CDR3 is 13 residues. The CDR3 sequence: CATSGTSTDTQYF. Written as DNA, the CDR3 is TGTGCCACTAGCGGAACTAGCACAGATACGCAGTATTTT.

This clonotype was observed a few times. This sequence joins TRBV24-1 and TRBJ2-3; D is possibly TRBD2 (6 bases). The CDR3 loop spans 15 amino acids. V dropped 5 bases and J dropped 0 bases, with 11 bases sitting between them. Germline loops: CDR1 KGHDR, CDR2 SFDVKD. DNA of the CDR3: TGTGCCACCAGTGTAGGGCGGGGTAGCACAGATACGCAGTATTTT. This encodes CATSVGRGSTDTQYF.

This clonotype was detected ten times or more. V is TRBV5-6 and J is TRBJ2-5; a possible D gene is TRBD1 (5 bases). Per the germline V gene, CDR1 is SGHDT and CDR2 is YYEEEE. Trimming left V 2 bases short and J 2 bases short, with 16 bases between. This CDR3 is 16 amino acids long. The CDR3 nucleotides are TGTGCCAGCAGCTTCTGGACACTCCCTCGTCAAGAGACCCAGTACTTC. Residues: CASSFWTLPRQETQYF. Looking up the rest from reference TRBV5-6 and TRBJ2-5 gives the full variable domain: DAGVTQSPTHLIKTRGQQVTLRCSPKSGHDTVSWYQQALGQGPQFIFQYYEEEERQRGNFPDRFSGHQFPNYSSELNVNALLLGDSALYLCASSFWTLPRQETQYFGPGTRLLVL.

In its sample, this clonotype was seen many times. V is TRBV5-1 and J is TRBJ1-2, with D uncertain. V lost 4 bases, J lost 2 bases, and 18 bases lay in between. Germline V CDR1 and CDR2: SGHRS, YFSETQ. The CDR3 runs to 16 residues. The CDR3, as DNA: TGCGCCAGCAGCCCTTACCTGCCGGAACAGAACTATGGCTACACCTTC. As protein: CASSPYLPEQNYGYTF.

This clonotype has more than one count but fewer than ten. This rearrangement joins TRBV20-1 to TRBJ1-4, with D perhaps TRBD1 (6 bases). The CDR3 contains 15 residues. Germline V CDR1 and CDR2: DFQATT, SNEGSKA (reference sequence). The V and J ends lost 4 bases and 1 base respectively, with 13 bases between them. The CDR3 sequence: CSATGGPVTNEKLFF. CDR3 bases: TGCAGTGCTACCGGGGGCCCGGTAACTAATGAAAAACTGTTTTTT.

Many counts were recorded for this clonotype. The chain carries TRBV7-7 and TRBJ2-1; 7 nucleotides match TRBD1. CDR1 and CDR2 (germline): SSHAT, FNYEAQ (reference sequence). Trimming at V came to 1 base and at J to 5 bases, leaving 8 bases not matched to a gene. The CDR3 runs to 16 residues. CDR3 nucleotides: TGTGCCAGCAGCTTAGAGGGGGCCGGAGCCCACAATGAGCAGTTCTTC. This sequence encodes CASSLEGAGAHNEQFF.

In its sample, this clonotype was seen many times. V is TRBV12-3 or TRBV12-4 and J is TRBJ2-7; D is tentatively TRBD1 or TRBD2 (5 bases each). This CDR3 comprises 14 residues. V lost 3 bases and J 0 bases, leaving 9 bases between the germline ends. The CDR3 sequence: CASSFRETSYEQYF. The CDR3 DNA is TGTGCCAGCAGTTTCAGGGAGACCTCCTACGAGCAGTACTTC.

The table lists this clonotype with a few counts. The chain uses TRBV7-2 and TRBJ2-5, with TRBD2 matching 8 bases. Trimming removed 3 bases from V and 6 bases from J; junction bases left unmatched: 6. CDR1 SGHTA and CDR2 FQGNSA come from the germline V gene. The CDR3 contains 14 residues. The CDR3 DNA follows: TGTGCCAGCAGCTTTAGACGGGAGGGGCAGACCCAGTACTTC. Protein product: CASSFRREGQTQYF.

The table lists this clonotype with many counts. The rearrangement uses TRBV27 and TRBJ2-1, with 10 bases aligning to TRBD1. The CDR3 totals 16 residues. Trimming at V came to 4 bases and at J to 5 bases, leaving 8 bases not matched to a gene. Per the germline V gene, CDR1 is MNHEY and CDR2 is SMNVEV (reference sequence). The CDR3, as DNA: TGTGCCAGCAGTTCATACCGACAGGGGGCCCACAATGAGCAGTTCTTC. Amino acid sequence: CASSSYRQGAHNEQFF.

This clonotype was recorded a few times. This chain uses TRBV6-1 with TRBJ2-1, with TRBD2 matching 7 bases. Germline lookup yields CDR1 MNHNS and CDR2 SASEGT. This CDR3 is 15 amino acids long. Trimming removed 3 bases from V and 0 bases from J; junction bases left unmatched: 2. CDR3 loop: CASSERGSSYNEQFF. CDR3 sequence (DNA): TGTGCCAGCAGTGAGCGGGGGAGCTCCTACAATGAGCAGTTCTTC.

This clonotype was picked up one time. V usage is TRBV29-1 and J usage is TRBJ2-7, with unresolved D. Germline-derived CDR1 and CDR2 are SQVTM and ANQGSEA. There are 14 residues in the CDR3. V gave up 1 base and J gave up 3 bases, with 13 bases separating them. In DNA form, the CDR3 reads TGCAGCGTTGAAGTATCCCTACTTAGCTACGAGCAGTACTTC. This codes for CSVEVSLLSYEQYF.

This clonotype turned up a few times. This chain connects TRBV27 to TRBJ2-6, with D unclear. The CDR3 is 14 amino acids. Trimming pared 6 bases from V and 2 bases from J, leaving 8 bases between. CDR1 and CDR2 (germline): MNHEY, SMNVEV (reference sequence). DNA for the CDR3: TGTGCCAGCAGCGGGTTAGCTGGGGCCAACGTCCTGACTTTC. Translating it yields CASSGLAGANVLTF.

This clonotype has just a few counts. This chain connects TRBV5-1 to TRBJ1-4, with D perhaps TRBD1 (6 bases). The germline gives CDR1 SGHRS, CDR2 YFSETQ. The germline V and J ends were trimmed by 4 bases and 5 bases, with 9 bases remaining between them. This CDR3 is 13 amino acids long. CDR3 in DNA: TGCGCCAGCAGCCTAGGACAGAATGAAAAACTGTTTTTT. Its translation is CASSLGQNEKLFF.

With regard to this clonotype: One base away lies a much larger clone, so this may be a sequencing read error. The final CDR3 position lacks the conserved phenylalanine or tryptophan, pointing to a likely read error. The chain uses TRBV5-1 and TRBJ2-1, with D tentatively TRBD1 (5 bases). Germline V gene sequence: CDR1 SGHRS, CDR2 YFSETQ. The V gene lost 2 bases and the J gene lost 1 base, with 10 bases spanning the gap. The CDR3 sequence is 15 residues long. This chain's CDR3 is CASSFTGFSYNEQFI. The DNA for the CDR3 is TGCGCCAGCAGCTTTACAGGATTTTCCTACAATGAGCAGTTCATC.

The J gene is TRBJ1-2, the V gene TRBV29-1, with D possibly matching TRBD1 (6 bases). Trimming took 0 bases from V and 6 from J, leaving 8 bases between them. Per germline, CDR1 SQVTM and CDR2 ANQGSEA. The CDR3 contains 12 residues. CDR3 amino acids: CSVEDRGHGYTF. The CDR3 DNA reads as TGCAGCGTTGAAGACAGGGGACATGGCTACACCTTC.

In this sample, this clonotype turned up a few times. The rearrangement links TRBV4-2 to TRBJ1-1, with 9 bases aligning to TRBD1. Losses at the gene ends were 3 bases for V and 1 base for J; bases not matched to a gene: 3. Germline lookup yields CDR1 LGHNA and CDR2 YNFKEQ. The CDR3 length is 15 residues. The CDR3 region has the DNA TGTGCCAGCAGCCAGCCGGACAGGGGGAACACTGAAGCTTTCTTT. Protein sequence: CASSQPDRGNTEAFF.

This clonotype was seen many times. The chain has TRBV27 and TRBJ2-7, with D tentatively TRBD2 (5 bases). This CDR3 comprises 14 residues. With 8 bases removed from V and 2 bases from J, the gap between germline ends came to 16 bases. The germline gives CDR1 MNHEY, CDR2 SMNVEV (reference sequence). The CDR3 spells CASSGRAQPYEQYF. The CDR3 coding sequence is TGTGCCAGCTCTGGGCGGGCGCAACCCTACGAGCAGTACTTC.

V gene TRBV7-9 combines with J gene TRBJ2-3; perhaps TRBD2 as D (5 bases). This CDR3 region has 12 residues. From germline, CDR1 is SEHNR and CDR2 FQNEAQ (reference sequence). Trimming pared 1 base from V and 8 bases from J, leaving 7 bases between. In nucleotides, the CDR3 is TGTGCCAGCAGCTTAGGAGGGAGTACGCAGTATTTT. This encodes CASSLGGSTQYF.

This clonotype was detected only a few times. The chain carries TRBV29-1 and TRBJ2-3; no reliable D call. Germline CDR1 SQVTM, CDR2 ANQGSEA. V lost 1 base to trimming and J lost 3 bases, with 5 bases between them. The CDR3 is made up of 12 amino acids. This CDR3 is CSVEGQTDTQYF. In DNA form, the CDR3 reads TGCAGCGTTGAAGGTCAGACAGATACGCAGTATTTT.

The rearrangement links TRBV7-9 to TRBJ2-3; D not certain. The V end lost 3 bases, the J end lost 6 bases, and 13 bases lay between the germline ends. The CDR3 consists of 14 residues. Germline loops: CDR1 SEHNR, CDR2 FQNEAQ (reference sequence). CDR3 bases: TGTGCCAGCAGCTTCGGGTTCTTAGTCGATACGCAGTATTTT. Encoded protein: CASSFGFLVDTQYF.

The chain joins TRBV6-6 to TRBJ2-7; weak D call: TRBD1 (6 bases). Trimming pared 2 bases from V and 3 bases from J, leaving 8 bases between. Germline loops: CDR1 MNHNY, CDR2 SVGAGI (reference sequence). This CDR3 has 13 residues. Written as DNA, the CDR3 is TGTGCCAGCAGTTACCCGGACAGCTACGAGCAGTACTTC. Its protein is CASSYPDSYEQYF.

The chain links TRBV9 to TRBJ2-5; the match to TRBD2 covers 7 bases. V was clipped by 5 bases and J by 3 bases; unmatched bases: 10. This CDR3 spans 15 amino acids. From germline, CDR1 is SGDLS and CDR2 YYNGEE. In DNA form, the CDR3 reads TGTGCCAGCAGTACGGGAGGAGGAATAAAAGAGACCCAGTACTTC. Translation: CASSTGGGIKETQYF.

This chain joins TRBV11-3 and TRBJ1-1, with D unresolved. Deletions cut 5 bases from V and 10 bases from J, with 14 bases between. This CDR3 is built from 12 residues. CDR1 is SGHNT and CDR2 is YENEEA in the germline V gene. CDR3: CASSVGQWGAFF. CDR3 in DNA: TGTGCCAGCAGCGTAGGTCAGTGGGGAGCTTTCTTT.

The V gene is TRBV20-1, the J gene TRBJ2-5, with D maybe TRBD2 (6 bases). CDR1 DFQATT and CDR2 SNEGSKA come from the germline V gene (reference sequence). There are 15 residues in the CDR3. V was cut by 5 bases and J by 4 bases, with 20 bases left in between. The CDR3, as DNA: TGCAGTGCTGCCCCCGTGGGGCGGGGAGGAGAGACCCAGTACTTC. Translated: CSAAPVGRGGETQYF.

The CDR3 DNA sequence: TGTGCCAGCAGCCCTAGCCCCACTAGCGGGGGGACCCAGTACTTC. It codes for CASSPSPTSGGTQYF. V and J are TRBV7-9 and TRBJ2-5; 11 nucleotides agree with TRBD2. The V segment lost 5 bases and the J segment 7 bases; nucleotides outside the gene matches: 9. This CDR3 is 15 amino acids long. The germline V gene has CDR1 SEHNR and CDR2 FQNEAQ (reference sequence).

This clonotype was detected only a few times. This chain links TRBV5-4 with TRBJ2-1; D is perhaps TRBD2 (6 bases). CDR1 is SGHNT and CDR2 is YYREEE in the germline V gene (reference sequence). This CDR3 spans 18 amino acids. Trimming took off 0 bases at V and 1 base at J, with 17 bases between the two ends. In nucleotides, the CDR3 is TGTGCCAGCAGCTTGGCCAAGGGCTCCCGGGGGTCCTACAATGAGCAGTTCTTC. Residues: CASSLAKGSRGSYNEQFF. The full variable domain, with the rest looked up from reference TRBV5-4 and TRBJ2-1, is ETGVTQSPTHLIKTRGQQVTLRCSSQSGHNTVSWYQQALGQGPQFIFQYYREEENGRGNFPPRFSGLQFPNYSSELNVNALELDDSALYLCASSLAKGSRGSYNEQFFGPGTRLTVL.